A single sample is the source of the 21 T cell receptor beta chains below, sequenced in a study of T cells in women clearing cervical HPV infection. Sequencing was performed with immunoSEQ multiplex PCR; in TCRdb, only in-frame clones are kept and a portion is missing. This sample's table has some 40,000 clones. The source material was blood buffy coat. The receptor source for this set is a woman between 18 and 70 years old with a cervical HPV16 infection that either progressed to CIN3+ or cleared (not recorded which).

As for this clone: Read data end 3 residues before the CDR3 end; the end is taken from the germline J gene. V gene TRBV7-7 combines with J gene TRBJ2-2; tentatively, D is TRBD2 (6 bases). The V end was cut by 6 bases, the J end by 5 bases, with 16 bases between. Germline V gene lookup returns CDR1 SSHAT and CDR2 FNYEAQ (reference sequence). This CDR3 contains 15 residues. The CDR3 bases that were read are TGTGCCAGCAGTTTGAGGACTACCGTTACCGGGGAG. Translating it yields CASSLRTTVTGE. In full, the CDR3 reads CASSLRTTVTGELFF.

Partial CDR3 DNA: TGCGCCAGCATCCTCGGGACTAGCGGGACCCGCACAGATACG. The encoded protein is CASILGTSGTRTDT. In full, the CDR3 reads CASILGTSGTRTDTQYF. V is TRBV10-1 and J is TRBJ2-3; TRBD2 matches 13 bases. The missing CDR3 end, 3 residues past where the read stops, is filled in from the germline J gene. Germline V lookup: CDR1 WNHNN, CDR2 SYGVQD (reference sequence). Unmatched junction bases numbered 8, after V lost 7 bases and J lost 1 base. The CDR3 is 17 amino acids.

With respect to this clone: Coverage ceases 3 residues before the CDR3 finishes, and the germline J gene fills in the end. V and J are TRBV7-2 and TRBJ2-2; 8 nucleotides line up with TRBD1. V gave up 5 bases and J gave up 5 bases; unmatched junction bases: 7. CDR3 size: 15 residues. Germline values: CDR1 SGHTA, CDR2 FQGNSA. Partial CDR3 DNA: TGTGCCAGCAGCGCGACGACAGGGGTAACCGGGGAG. Translated: CASSATTGVTGE. The whole CDR3 sequence is CASSATTGVTGELFF. The variable domain in full, with the rest retrieved from reference TRBV7-2 and TRBJ2-2, is GAGVSQSPSNKVTEKGKDVELRCDPISGHTALYWYRQSLGQGLEFLIYFQGNSAPDKSGLPSDRFSAERTGGSVSTLTIQRTQQEDSAVYLCASSATTGVTGELFFGEGSRLTVL.

The CDR3: CAQAGFSEAFF. The part of the CDR3 DNA that was read is TGTGCCCAAGCGGGGTTTTCTGAA. This sequence joins TRBV30 and TRBJ1-1; unclear D gene. The DNA ends 3 residues before the CDR3 does, and the rest of the CDR3 is filled in from the germline J gene. V lost 8 bases and J lost 6, with 13 bases in between. Germline V gene sequence: CDR1 GTSNPN, CDR2 SVGIG (reference sequence). The CDR3 is 11 amino acids.

Notes on this clone: The sequenced fragment ends 3 residues before the CDR3 boundary, so the rest is inferred from the germline J gene. This chain connects TRBV6-1 to TRBJ2-7, with TRBD2 matching 9 bases. The CDR3 length is 14 residues. The germline V gene has CDR1 MNHNS and CDR2 SASEGT. V dropped 0 bases and J dropped 4; count of bases not matched to a gene: 1. CDR3 bases read: TGTGCCAGCAGTGAAGCTAGCGGGGGATACGAG. Protein: CASSEASGGYE. The whole CDR3 sequence is CASSEASGGYEQYF.

In regard to this clone: The read terminates 3 residues ahead of where the CDR3 ends, so the germline J gene completes it. The V gene is TRBV20-1, the J gene TRBJ2-2; 10 nucleotides agree with TRBD2. With V trimmed by 4 bases and J by 1 base, 0 bases remained unmatched. This CDR3 is 14 amino acids long. Germline V gives CDR1 DFQATT, CDR2 SNEGSKA (reference sequence). The sequenced part of the CDR3 DNA is TGCAGTGCTATAGCGGGAGGGAACACCGGGGAG. It yields the protein CSAIAGGNTGE. The CDR3 reads in full as CSAIAGGNTGELFF.

To note about this clone: The read gets to within 3 residues of the CDR3 end, and the germline J gene fills in the rest. The J gene is TRBJ2-5, the V gene TRBV20-1; 8 positions match TRBD2. V trimming: 5 bases; J trimming: 4 bases; junction bases outside the gene matches: 6. Per germline, CDR1 DFQATT and CDR2 SNEGSKA (reference sequence). The CDR3 loop spans 13 amino acids. This chain's CDR3 is CSAQLAGGETQYF. The covered CDR3 bases are TGCAGTGCTCAGCTAGCGGGTGGAGAGACC.

Comment on this clone: The read stops 3 residues short of the end of the CDR3; the missing end is completed from the germline J gene. The chain links TRBV7-9 to TRBJ1-4; D may be TRBD1 (5 bases). Trimming took 5 bases from V and 0 from J, leaving 10 bases between them. The CDR3 spans 15 residues. Looked up from germline, CDR1 is SEHNR and CDR2 is FQNEAQ (reference sequence). CDR3 loop: CASSPGGATNEKLFF. CDR3 DNA (partial): TGTGCCAGCAGCCCCGGGGGAGCAACTAATGAAAAA.

With regard to this clone: Sequencing ends 3 residues short of the CDR3 end; the germline J gene provides the rest. The chain links TRBV11-3 to TRBJ2-3; 8 bases match TRBD1. The J segment lost 8 bases and the V segment lost 5 bases, leaving 3 bases of the junction unmatched. Germline CDR1 SGHNT, CDR2 YENEEA. This CDR3 has 12 residues. Partial CDR3 DNA: TGTGCCAGCAGCCCCGGACAGGGTACG. Residues: CASSPGQGT. The full CDR3 is CASSPGQGTQYF.

In regard to this clone: Coverage ceases 3 residues before the CDR3 finishes, and the germline J gene fills in the end. The genes are TRBV20-1 and TRBJ2-7; possibly TRBD1 for D (6 bases). This CDR3 spans 16 amino acids. The germline V gene encodes CDR1 DFQATT and CDR2 SNEGSKA (reference sequence). V lost 1 base, J lost 6 bases, and 22 bases lay in between. The CDR3 sequence: CSARALVRGFLGEQYF. The covered CDR3 bases are TGCAGTGCTAGAGCGCTAGTCAGGGGTTTTTTGGGCGAG.

Remarks on this clone: The CDR3 end is not reached by the read, which stops 3 residues before it; the germline J gene fills it in. The V and J genes are TRBV7-9 and TRBJ2-7; D not certain. Germline loops: CDR1 SEHNR, CDR2 FQNEAQ (reference sequence). Trimming pared 5 bases from V and 3 bases from J, leaving 8 bases between. This CDR3 contains 12 residues. CDR3 DNA, as far as it was read: TGTGCCAGCAGCGTGACTGGCTACGAG. Protein sequence: CASSVTGYE. The full CDR3 protein reads CASSVTGYEQYF.

To note about this clone: The read ends 3 residues early relative to the CDR3; the germline J gene fills the gap. The chain carries TRBV11-2 and TRBJ1-2; perhaps TRBD1 as D (6 bases). Per germline, CDR1 SGHAT and CDR2 FQNNGV. This CDR3 spans 12 amino acids. The covered CDR3 bases are TGTGCCAGCGCCTGGGCCCCGGGACAC. It encodes CASAWAPGH. From start to end, the CDR3 is CASAWAPGHYTF.

For this clone: The read terminates 3 residues before the CDR3 end, so the remaining end is supplied by the germline J gene. The chain has TRBV6-2 or TRBV6-3 and TRBJ2-1, with a weak D call TRBD1 (6 bases). The CDR3 totals 15 residues. Looked up from germline, CDR1 is MNHEY and CDR2 is SVGEGT. V was shortened by 4 bases and J by 8 bases, with 18 bases between the two germline ends. The CDR3 DNA, read in part, is TGTGCCAGCAGTTCCAGGGGAAACGGGATCTATGAG. Translated: CASSSRGNGIYE. The CDR3 as a whole reads CASSSRGNGIYEQFF.

Points on this clone: The missing CDR3 end, 3 residues past where the read stops, is filled in from the germline J gene. The chain links TRBV19 to TRBJ1-5; 7 bases are a match to TRBD1. The CDR3 has 14 amino acids. Germline assignment: CDR1 LNHDA and CDR2 SQIVND (reference sequence). Unmatched junction bases numbered 3, after V lost 1 base and J lost 6 bases. CDR3: CASSIAQGGQPQHF. Partial CDR3 DNA: TGTGCCAGTAGTATAGCGCAGGGGGGTCAGCCC. The whole variable domain, filled in from reference TRBV19 and TRBJ1-5, reads DGGITQSPKYLFRKEGQNVTLSCEQNLNHDAMYWYRQDPGQGLRLIYYSQIVNDFQKGDIAEGYSVSREKKESFPLTVTSAQKNPTAFYLCASSIAQGGQPQHFGDGTRLSIL.

Comments on this clone: The junction shows a germline mismatch at one end, possibly a read error. The read finishes 3 residues shy of the CDR3 end, and the germline J gene is used to complete it. This sequence joins TRBV4-2 and TRBJ1-5, with 9 bases matching TRBD1. The CDR3 extends over 15 amino acids. Germline CDR1 is LGHNA and CDR2 is YNFKEQ. CDR3 DNA (partial): TGCGCCAGCAGCCAAGACAGGGGGAGCAATCAGCCC. Its protein is CASSQDRGSNQP. The full CDR3 reads CASSQDRGSNQPQHF.

Of note for this clone: Coverage ceases 3 residues before the CDR3 finishes, and the germline J gene fills in the end. V and J are TRBV2 and TRBJ2-7; 8 nucleotides line up with TRBD2. The CDR3 totals 13 residues. Germline V gene lookup returns CDR1 SNHLY and CDR2 FYNNEI. J was trimmed by 2 bases and V by 6 bases; bases with no gene match: 3. The covered CDR3 bases are TGTGCCAGCAGGCCGGGACTAGCCTACGAG. Translation: CASRPGLAYE. The entire CDR3 reads CASRPGLAYEQYF.

On this clone: The CDR3 end falls 3 residues outside the read, so it is completed with the germline J gene. V is TRBV11-2 and J is TRBJ2-7; 8 positions match TRBD1. CDR3 length: 14 residues. V gave up 4 bases and J gave up 6 bases; unmatched junction bases: 8. The germline V gene encodes CDR1 SGHAT and CDR2 FQNNGV. The CDR3 loop is CASSSKTGVLEQYF. CDR3 DNA, as far as it was read: TGTGCCAGCAGCTCGAAGACAGGGGTACTCGAG.

In regard to this clone: The read terminates 3 residues before the CDR3 end, so the remaining end is supplied by the germline J gene. The genes are TRBV4-1 and TRBJ1-4; 8 nucleotides align to TRBD1. Losses at the gene ends were 3 bases for V and 7 bases for J; bases not matched to a gene: 10. Germline-derived CDR1 and CDR2 are MGHRA and YSYEKL. This CDR3 contains 16 residues. The sequenced part of the CDR3 DNA is TGCGCCAGCAGCCAGGTTCCTACAGGGGGTGGTGAAAAA. It is translated as CASSQVPTGGGEK. Given in full, the CDR3 is CASSQVPTGGGEKLFF.

In regard to this clone: The read terminates 3 residues before the CDR3 end, so the remaining end is supplied by the germline J gene. The genes are TRBV20-1 and TRBJ2-4; the D gene is possibly TRBD1 (5 bases). CDR1 DFQATT and CDR2 SNEGSKA come from the germline V gene (reference sequence). The CDR3 is 19 residues long. V was pared by 5 bases and J by 0 bases, with 26 bases between. The CDR3 bases that were read are TGCAGTGCTCCTAGGGGCACAGGAAGGTTTCCCCGAGCCAAAAACATT. Translated, it gives CSAPRGTGRFPRAKNI. The entire CDR3 protein reads CSAPRGTGRFPRAKNIQYF.

Comments on this clone: The CDR3 end falls 3 residues outside the read, so it is completed with the germline J gene. J is TRBJ1-5 and V is TRBV10-2; 8 bases are shared with TRBD1. The V gene end was trimmed by 10 bases and the J gene end by 6 bases; junction bases not matched to a gene: 8. The CDR3 runs to 13 residues. CDR1 is WSHSY and CDR2 is SAAADI in the germline V gene. CDR3 DNA, as far as it was read: TGCGCCACCACAGGGACAGGCGGTCAGCCC. This translates into CATTGTGGQP. The full-length CDR3 reads as CATTGTGGQPQHF.

As concerns this clone: Read data end 3 residues before the CDR3 end; the end is taken from the germline J gene. V gene TRBV19 combines with J gene TRBJ2-5; D call uncertain. CDR3 length: 16 residues. Germline V CDR1 and CDR2: LNHDA, SQIVND (reference sequence). Trimming left V 1 base short and J 5 bases short, with 17 bases between. Here the CDR3 reads CASSIAPLQASETQYF. CDR3 bases read: TGTGCCAGTAGTATAGCCCCCCTTCAGGCGTCGGAGACC.